The 17 T cell receptor beta chains reported below all come from one sample, sequenced in a study of blood T cells in healthy people across ages. The use of a sample-barcoded 5' primer and a J-beta primer mix characterized a second PCR of roughly 7 to 11 cycles. TCRdb re-derived calls from the 5' RACE reads in MiXCR, one entry per CDR3 protein. The table shows 500,000 to 600,000 distinct CDR3 sequences, with approximately 30% occurring only once. Material: blood. The receptor source for this set is an older woman in good health.

The chain employs TRBV19 and TRBJ2-7, with no clear D. V was clipped by 9 bases and J by 1 base, with 16 bases between them. CDR1 and CDR2 (germline): LNHDA, SQIVND (reference sequence). This CDR3 spans 14 amino acids. The CDR3 spells CASSQNSESYEQYF. CDR3 sequence (DNA): TGTGCCAGCAGCCAGAACTCCGAGTCCTACGAGCAGTACTTC.

The chain couples TRBV3-1 to TRBJ2-3; the D is unclear. Germline values: CDR1 LGHDT, CDR2 YNNKEL (reference sequence). V was cut by 2 bases and J by 4 bases, with 13 bases left in between. The CDR3 is 15 amino acids. CDR3 in amino acids: CASSQLDTVPDTQYF. The CDR3 nucleotides read TGTGCCAGCAGCCAACTTGATACGGTACCAGATACGCAGTATTTT.

This chain uses TRBV28 with TRBJ2-6, with TRBD1 identical over 8 bases. Unmatched junction bases numbered 13, after V lost 6 bases and J lost 3 bases. This CDR3 comprises 18 residues. Germline CDR1 is MDHEN and CDR2 is SYDVKM. CDR3 loop: CASRGSGQEEFGANVLTF. The CDR3 DNA sequence: TGTGCCAGCAGGGGTTCGGGACAGGAGGAGTTTGGGGCCAACGTCCTGACTTTC.

The V call is TRBV4-2, the J call TRBJ2-5; the D gene is possibly TRBD2 (6 bases). CDR1 is LGHNA, CDR2 YNFKEQ, per germline. V lost 2 bases and J 7 bases, leaving 14 bases between the germline ends. The CDR3 loop spans 14 amino acids. CDR3 DNA sequence: TGTGCCAGCAGCCAACCGGGGGAGGCTGGGACCCAGTACTTC. This sequence encodes CASSQPGEAGTQYF.

Only a few counts were recorded for this clonotype. The CDR3 here is CASSQFTSGGVGETQYF. CDR3 DNA sequence: TGCGCCAGCAGCCAATTCACTAGCGGGGGGGTTGGAGAGACCCAGTACTTC. The chain is built from TRBV5-1 and TRBJ2-5; 13 nucleotides match TRBD2. After removal of 4 bases from V and 4 bases from J, the junction contained 10 bases not matched to a gene. CDR3 length equals 17 residues. CDR1 SGHRS and CDR2 YFSETQ come from the germline V gene.

This sequence joins TRBV27 and TRBJ1-2; D not resolved. Trimming stripped 2 bases from V and 1 base from J, with 14 bases between. The germline gives CDR1 MNHEY, CDR2 SMNVEV (reference sequence). The CDR3 consists of 16 residues. CDR3 loop: CASSLGRQRDNYGYTF. The CDR3 DNA is TGTGCCAGCAGTTTAGGAAGGCAGAGAGATAACTATGGCTACACCTTC.

The sample holds one count of this clonotype. V is TRBV28 and J is TRBJ2-4; 7 nucleotides agree with TRBD1. The CDR3 consists of 15 residues. Germline V gene sequence: CDR1 MDHEN, CDR2 SYDVKM. V dropped 7 bases and J dropped 5; count of bases not matched to a gene: 11. In DNA form, the CDR3 reads TGTGCCAGCACCCGACCGACAGGGTTGGAAAACATTCAGTACTTC. Translated, it gives CASTRPTGLENIQYF.

The chain combines TRBV4-1 with TRBJ2-1; D perhaps matches TRBD2 (6 bases). Trimming pared 2 bases from V and 7 bases from J, leaving 18 bases between. This CDR3 is 16 amino acids long. Germline CDR1 MGHRA, CDR2 YSYEKL. CDR3 coding DNA: TGCGCCAGCAGCCAAAGCCTGGGACTCCCGGGGAATGAGCAGTTCTTC. As protein: CASSQSLGLPGNEQFF.

V and J are TRBV28 and TRBJ2-1, with 7 bases matching TRBD1. V trimming: 8 bases; J trimming: 0 bases; junction bases outside the gene matches: 7. The germline V gene encodes CDR1 MDHEN and CDR2 SYDVKM. The CDR3 covers 15 residues. CDR3 coding DNA: TGTGCCAGCTCAGGACAGGAGAGCTCCTACAATGAGCAGTTCTTC. Amino acids: CASSGQESSYNEQFF.

This clonotype was detected only a few times. V is TRBV7-2 and J is TRBJ2-2; D gene ambiguous. The CDR3 loop spans 13 amino acids. V was clipped by 5 bases and J by 4 bases, with 8 bases between them. Germline CDR1 SGHTA, CDR2 FQGNSA. The CDR3 protein is CASSLRSTGELFF. CDR3 nucleotide sequence: TGTGCCAGCAGCCTGAGGTCCACCGGGGAGCTGTTTTTT. The variable domain in full, completed from reference TRBV7-2 and TRBJ2-2, reads GAGVSQSPSNKVTEKGKDVELRCDPISGHTALYWYRQSLGQGLEFLIYFQGNSAPDKSGLPSDRFSAERTGGSVSTLTIQRTQQEDSAVYLCASSLRSTGELFFGEGSRLTVL.

J is TRBJ1-2 and V is TRBV27; 9 positions match TRBD1. Germline CDR1 and CDR2: MNHEY and SMNVEV (reference sequence). Trimming took 6 bases from V and 4 from J; bases not matched to a gene: 6. This CDR3 has 14 residues. The CDR3, as DNA: TGTGCCAGCAGCCACCGGGACAGGGTCTATGGCTACACCTTC. It is translated as CASSHRDRVYGYTF.

A few counts support this clonotype. The chain is built from TRBV18 and TRBJ1-2; 7 bases are shared with TRBD1. The germline gives CDR1 KGHSH, CDR2 LQKENI. V trimming: 3 bases; J trimming: 2 bases; junction bases outside the gene matches: 6. This CDR3 contains 15 residues. CDR3 bases: TGTGCCAGCTCACCCGACGCAGGGGGAAACTATGGCTACACCTTC. This translates into CASSPDAGGNYGYTF. Combining the CDR3 with reference TRBV18 and TRBJ1-2 gives the whole variable domain NAGVMQNPRHLVRRRGQEARLRCSPMKGHSHVYWYRQLPEEGLKFMVYLQKENIIDESGMPKERFSAEFPKEGPSILRIQQVVRGDSAAYFCASSPDAGGNYGYTFGSGTRLTVV.

As to this clonotype: This may be a read error, as it is one base from a much larger clone. The genes are TRBV9 and TRBJ2-5; the D gene is possibly TRBD1 (6 bases). The CDR3 consists of 14 residues. Germline V gene lookup returns CDR1 SGDLS and CDR2 YYNGEE. CDR3 residues: CASSVDVRGEPQYF. The CDR3 DNA sequence: TGTGCCAGCAGCGTAGATGTCAGGGGAGAGCCCCAGTACTTC.

This clonotype was seen a handful of times. The chain uses TRBV7-3 and TRBJ2-3; D gene ambiguous. Trimming pared 2 bases from V and 2 bases from J, leaving 5 bases between. This CDR3 has 13 amino acids. Germline lookup yields CDR1 SGHTA and CDR2 FQGTGA. CDR3 sequence (DNA): TGTGCCAGCAGCTTAGCGCACACAGATACGCAGTATTTT. It specifies CASSLAHTDTQYF.

This chain connects TRBV6-1 to TRBJ2-5; the D gene is possibly TRBD2 (5 bases). The closer fit of TRBJ2-1 to the DNA end suggests the J call may be wrong. The length of the CDR3 is 12 residues. Germline CDR1 is MNHNS and CDR2 is SASEGT. The CDR3 protein is CASRARGNEQFF. In DNA form, the CDR3 reads TGTGCCAGCAGGGCTCGGGGTAATGAGCAGTTCTTC.

The chain combines TRBV7-9 with TRBJ2-5, with 8 bases that match TRBD2. Germline trimming cut 3 bases from V and 7 bases from J; bases unmatched to any gene: 10. In germline, CDR1 is SEHNR, CDR2 FQNEAQ (reference sequence). The CDR3 runs 15 residues. DNA for the CDR3: TGTGCCAGCAGCTTTCACTTCTCCGCGGGGGGGACCCAGTACTTC. It is translated as CASSFHFSAGGTQYF.

V usage is TRBV20-1 and J usage is TRBJ2-5, with D unclear. Trimming removed 6 bases at V and 5 bases at J, with 28 bases between. The germline CDR1 and CDR2 sequences are DFQATT and SNEGSKA (reference sequence). This CDR3 is 17 amino acids long. The CDR3 protein is CSAENRPADLLAETQYF. CDR3 DNA: TGCAGTGCCGAGAACCGACCGGCGGACCTCCTGGCCGAGACCCAGTACTTC.